Listed below are T cell receptor beta chains from one sample, sequenced in a study of T-cell reconstitution after alpha-beta-depleted transplantation in children. TCRdb ran MiXCR on the PCR reads and lists one entry per CDR3 protein. The sample lists fewer than 1 million distinct CDR3 sequences; around 15% were seen once. Sample: PBMCs, mostly from graft donor cells, taken 360 days after TCRalphabeta/CD19-depleted stem cell transplant. These receptors all stem from a male patient between 10 and 17 years old who had a stem cell transplant for acute lymphoblastic leukemia, so the T cells may come from the graft donor. The CDR3 runs from the conserved cysteine through the conserved F or W. The D gene is left open where the match is weak. The size entry is marked missing in some rows and otherwise reads once, few, many or a size class.

TRBD2	TRBJ2-3	TRBV4-1	17	once	CASKPNIIGLEGDTQYF	TGCGCCAGCAAACCTAATATCATAGGACTAGAGGGTGATACGCAGTATTTT
.	TRBJ2-1	TRBV7-9	12	.	CASNSQENEQFF	TGTGCCAGCAACTCACAGGAAAATGAGCAGTTCTTC
.	TRBJ1-2	TRBV20-1	10	.	CSARWYGYTF	TGCAGTGCTAGATGGTATGGCTACACCTTC
TRBD1	TRBJ2-2	TRBV5-1	16	.	CASSIRDRQNTGELFF	TGCGCCAGCAGCATCCGGGACAGGCAGAACACCGGGGAGCTGTTTTTT
.	TRBJ1-2	TRBV29-1	12	few	CSVDRGVNGYTF	TGCAGCGTTGACAGGGGAGTTAATGGCTACACCTTC
.	TRBJ2-7	TRBV7-9	13	.	CASSTGRENEQYF	TGTGCCAGCTCGACGGGGAGAGAGAACGAGCAGTACTTC
.	TRBJ1-2	TRBV29-1	11	.	CSVRDDYGYTF	TGCAGCGTTCGAGACGACTATGGCTACACCTTC
TRBD2	TRBJ2-1	TRBV5-1	18	.	CASSVGTSGRRSYNEQFF	TGCGCCAGCAGCGTCGGGACTAGCGGGAGGAGGTCCTACAATGAGCAGTTCTTC
TRBD1	TRBJ1-5	TRBV12-3/TRBV12-4	15	many	CASSFQGVRNQPQHF	TGTGCCAGCAGTTTCCAGGGGGTTCGCAATCAGCCCCAGCATTTT
TRBD2	TRBJ2-1	TRBV7-6	18	.	CASSLEKSRLAGDGEQFF	TGTGCCAGCAGCTTAGAGAAAAGTCGACTAGCGGGAGACGGTGAGCAGTTCTTC
TRBD1	TRBJ1-5	TRBV5-1	15	.	CASSSGQGASQPQHF	TGCGCCAGCAGCTCGGGACAGGGGGCTAGCCAGCCCCAGCATTTT
TRBD1	TRBJ2-5	TRBV9	16	.	CASSAHTDRGGETQYF	TGTGCCAGCAGCGCGCATACGGACAGGGGAGGGGAGACCCAGTACTTC
.	TRBJ1-4	TRBV24-1	13	few	CATSDSRAEKLFF	TGTGCCACCAGTGATAGTAGGGCGGAAAAACTGTTTTTT
.	TRBJ2-2	TRBV5-6	12	.	CASSFVNGELFF	TGTGCCAGCAGCTTTGTGAACGGGGAGCTGTTTTTT
.	TRBJ2-1	TRBV3-1	15	few	CASSQDHYRGNEQFF	TGTGCCAGCAGCCAAGATCATTACCGAGGGAATGAGCAGTTCTTC
TRBD2	TRBJ2-5	TRBV4-2	19	.	CASSQDGALAGGPGETQYF	TGTGCCAGCAGCCAAGATGGCGCGCTAGCGGGAGGGCCGGGGGAGACCCAGTACTTC
TRBD2	TRBJ2-5	TRBV7-9	15	.	CASSLKGRESETQYF	TGTGCCAGCAGCTTAAAAGGGCGGGAGTCAGAGACCCAGTACTTC
TRBD2	TRBJ2-5	TRBV3-1	16	few	CASSQDPTSGQETQYF	TGTGCCAGCAGCCAAGACCCCACTAGCGGCCAAGAGACCCAGTACTTC
TRBD1	TRBJ2-3	TRBV4-2	15	many	CASSQVDREADTQYF	TGTGCCAGCAGCCAAGTGGACAGGGAAGCGGATACGCAGTATTTT
TRBD2	TRBJ2-1	TRBV11-2	19	.	CASSPRQGVLAGGGNEQFF	TGTGCCAGCAGCCCCCGACAGGGAGTACTAGCGGGAGGGGGCAATGAGCAGTTCTTC
TRBD2	TRBJ2-7	TRBV12-3/TRBV12-4	16	.	CASSRYIAGAPYEQYF	TGTGCCAGCAGCCGTTATATAGCGGGAGCCCCCTACGAGCAGTACTTC
TRBD1	TRBJ1-4	TRBV10-3	15	.	CAISEVDRGWEKLFF	TGTGCCATCAGTGAGGTCGACAGGGGATGGGAAAAACTGTTTTTT
.	TRBJ2-2	TRBV11-3	14	.	CASSLGGRSGELFF	TGTGCCAGCAGCCTCGGAGGACGGTCCGGGGAGCTGTTTTTT
TRBD1	TRBJ2-2	TRBV12-3/TRBV12-4	15	few	CASSITGGRVGELFF	TGTGCCAGCAGTATCACAGGGGGCAGGGTCGGGGAGCTGTTTTTT
.	TRBJ1-2	TRBV12-3/TRBV12-4	12	few	CASSSLLYGYTF	TGTGCCAGCAGTTCGCTCCTCTATGGCTACACCTTC
.	TRBJ2-3	TRBV5-1	14	many	CASSLGPLADTQYF	TGCGCCAGCAGCTTGGGTCCGTTGGCAGATACGCAGTATTTT
.	TRBJ1-1	TRBV28	14	few	CASSPRKLGTEAFF	TGTGCCAGCAGTCCACGCAAACTGGGGACTGAAGCTTTCTTT
.	TRBJ2-2	TRBV5-1	14	.	CASNRDFNTGELFF	TGCGCCAGCAACCGGGACTTCAACACCGGGGAGCTGTTTTTT
TRBD1	TRBJ2-7	TRBV7-9	14	few	CASSILTGVVEQYF	TGTGCCAGCAGCATACTAACAGGGGTGGTCGAGCAGTACTTC
.	TRBJ2-7	TRBV4-2	14	.	CASSQEGLPYEQYF	TGTGCCAGCAGCCAAGAGGGACTGCCCTACGAGCAGTACTTC
.	TRBJ2-7	TRBV25-1	12	.	CASRSVGGEQYF	TGTGCCAGCCGGTCTGTGGGGGGCGAGCAGTACTTC
.	TRBJ2-7	TRBV2	15	.	CASITRDGRSYEQYF	TGTGCCAGCATCACCCGGGACGGACGCTCCTACGAGCAGTACTTC
.	TRBJ2-2	TRBV5-1	18	few	CASSSEDKGGRDTGELFF	TGCGCCAGCAGCTCCGAGGACAAGGGCGGCCGAGACACCGGGGAGCTGTTTTTT
.	TRBJ1-1	TRBV11-1	20	few	CASSFRIPPTGSNPRSEAFF	TGTGCCAGCAGCTTTCGGATTCCCCCGACGGGCTCCAATCCCAGGTCAGAAGCTTTCTTT
.	TRBJ2-7	TRBV7-6	13	.	CASSPRLAYEQYF	TGTGCCAGCAGCCCACGACTTGCCTACGAGCAGTACTTC
TRBD1	TRBJ2-4	TRBV24-1	22	.	CATSDFRFRTGSGRLAKNIQYF	TGTGCCACCAGTGATTTCCGATTCCGGACAGGGTCAGGACGGCTAGCCAAAAACATTCAGTACTTC